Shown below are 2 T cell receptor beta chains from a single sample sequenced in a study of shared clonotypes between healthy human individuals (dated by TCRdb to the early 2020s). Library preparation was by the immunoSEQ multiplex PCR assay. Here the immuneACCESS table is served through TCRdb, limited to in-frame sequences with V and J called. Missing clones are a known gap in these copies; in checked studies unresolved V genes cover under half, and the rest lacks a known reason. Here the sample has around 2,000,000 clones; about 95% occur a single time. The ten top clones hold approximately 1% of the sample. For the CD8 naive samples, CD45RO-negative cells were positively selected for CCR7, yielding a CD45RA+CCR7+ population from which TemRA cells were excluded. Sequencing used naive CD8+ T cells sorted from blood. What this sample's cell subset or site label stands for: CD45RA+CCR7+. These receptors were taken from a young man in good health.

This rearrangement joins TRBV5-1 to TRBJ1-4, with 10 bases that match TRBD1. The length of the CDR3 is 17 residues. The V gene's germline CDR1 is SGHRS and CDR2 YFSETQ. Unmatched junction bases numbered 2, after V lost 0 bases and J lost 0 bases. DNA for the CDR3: TGCGCCAGCAGCTTGGCGGGACAGGGGTCAACTAATGAAAAACTGTTTTTT. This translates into CASSLAGQGSTNEKLFF. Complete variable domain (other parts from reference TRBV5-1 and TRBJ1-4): KAGVTQTPRYLIKTRGQQVTLSCSPISGHRSVSWYQQTPGQGLQFLFEYFSETQRNKGNFPGRFSGRQFSNSRSEMNVSTLELGDSALYLCASSLAGQGSTNEKLFFGSGTQLSVL.

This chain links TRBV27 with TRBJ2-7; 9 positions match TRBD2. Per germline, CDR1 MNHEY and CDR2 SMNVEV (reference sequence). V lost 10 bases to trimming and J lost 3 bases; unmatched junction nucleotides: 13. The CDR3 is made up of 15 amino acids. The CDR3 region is CATLSLAGGRYEQYF. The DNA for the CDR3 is TGTGCCACCCTGTCACTGGCGGGGGGGCGCTACGAGCAGTACTTC.